This entry features one T cell receptor beta chain sequence. Authors' data handling: The assay estimated nucleated cells by amplifying reference gene primers. Libraries were prepared by immunoSEQ multiplex PCR; TCRdb keeps only in-frame clonotypes and omits some of them. V and J calls and clone size are copied from that table; D and trimming were computed from the DNA. The table records around 68,000 clones, more than 75% of them present only once. The sample comes from a study of blood T cell repertoires in COVID-19. Across the study: From the United States, Italy and Spain came samples of acute and convalescent COVID-19. In each case, the material was cDNA or gDNA derived from T cells, B-cell-depleted T cells, or PBMCs.

Trimming left V 1 base short and J 5 bases short, with 12 bases between. The CDR3 runs 15 residues. The germline gives CDR1 SGHTA, CDR2 FQGNSA. The sample taken for sequencing was peripheral blood. The gene calls are TRBV7-2 and TRBJ2-1; D possibly corresponds to TRBD2 (7 bases). This receptor was taken from a man between 45 and 60 years old with active COVID-19. The CDR3 DNA follows: TGTGCCAGCAGCTTAGAAGGGGGGGCCCACAATGAGCAGTTCTTC. Translating gives CASSLEGGAHNEQFF. Variable domain in full (rest from reference TRBV7-2 and TRBJ2-1): GAGVSQSPSNKVTEKGKDVELRCDPISGHTALYWYRQSLGQGLEFLIYFQGNSAPDKSGLPSDRFSAERTGGSVSTLTIQRTQQEDSAVYLCASSLEGGAHNEQFFGPGTRLTVL.